The present T cell receptor beta chain was sequenced within a study of T cell responses to AZD1222 COVID-19 vaccine. Germline values: CDR1 DFQATT, CDR2 SNEGSKA (reference sequence). The CDR3 runs to 11 residues. Clones were sequenced by immunoSEQ multiplex PCR, and TCRdb holds only the in-frame ones, with some missing. The sample yields around 78,000 clones, roughly nine tenths seen once. Concerning this clone: Its antigen is undetermined.

The analysis combined second doses at about 4 or about 12 weeks. Notes on the study in general: Only a handful of AZD1222 recipients, roughly six in all, had baseline seropositivity. Two AZD1222 doses significantly raised spike-specific TCR breadth and depth over controls.

V and J are TRBV20-1 and TRBJ2-4; TRBD1 agrees at 7 bases. The TCR sequence derives from an adult who received the AZD1222 COVID-19 vaccine. The starting material was peripheral blood, obtained 28 days after the second AZD1222 dose. The CDR3 nucleotides are TGCAGCGCAAGACAGGGAAACATTCAGTACTTC. Translation: CSARQGNIQYF.